This T cell receptor beta chain was observed in a study of radiation and T cells in renal cell carcinoma. Study observations and caveats: No pretreatment tumor biopsies were available for baseline clonotypes.

Note on this clone: Its target is not known.

The ends lost 5 bases at V and 6 bases at J; junction bases unmatched: 14. The CDR3 sequence is 16 residues long. Germline values: CDR1 MNHEY, CDR2 SMNVEV (reference sequence). Time point defined: baseline pretreatment blood. Treatment here: 15 Gy SBRT to primary tumor, nephrectomy 4 weeks later. After SBRT, blood was collected at 2 and 4 weeks, plus baseline. The repertoire was sequenced with immunoSEQ multiplex PCR; TCRdb's copy has only in-frame clones and lacks some. In the table there are roughly 120,000 clones, around 84% of which are singletons. V is TRBV27 and J is TRBJ2-7, with TRBD2 matching 9 bases. This sequence originates from a woman aged 55-69 years with renal cell carcinoma. The specimen was blood, collected from a patient whose treatment included radiotherapy and nephrectomy. DNA for the CDR3: TGTGCCAGCAGTCGACTAGTTACAGCGGGAGGACCCGAGCAGTACTTC. Translating gives CASSRLVTAGGPEQYF.